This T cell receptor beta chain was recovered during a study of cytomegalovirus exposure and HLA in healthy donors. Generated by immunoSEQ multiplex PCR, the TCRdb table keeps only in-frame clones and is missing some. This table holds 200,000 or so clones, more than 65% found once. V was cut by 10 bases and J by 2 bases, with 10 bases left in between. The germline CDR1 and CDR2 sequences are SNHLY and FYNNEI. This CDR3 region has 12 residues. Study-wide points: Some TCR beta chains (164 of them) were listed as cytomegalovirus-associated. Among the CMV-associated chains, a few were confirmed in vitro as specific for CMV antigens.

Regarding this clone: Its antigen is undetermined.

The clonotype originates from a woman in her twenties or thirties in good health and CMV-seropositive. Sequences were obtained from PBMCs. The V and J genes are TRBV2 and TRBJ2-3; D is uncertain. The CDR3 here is CATRENTDTQYF. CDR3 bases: TGTGCCACTAGAGAGAACACAGATACGCAGTATTTT.